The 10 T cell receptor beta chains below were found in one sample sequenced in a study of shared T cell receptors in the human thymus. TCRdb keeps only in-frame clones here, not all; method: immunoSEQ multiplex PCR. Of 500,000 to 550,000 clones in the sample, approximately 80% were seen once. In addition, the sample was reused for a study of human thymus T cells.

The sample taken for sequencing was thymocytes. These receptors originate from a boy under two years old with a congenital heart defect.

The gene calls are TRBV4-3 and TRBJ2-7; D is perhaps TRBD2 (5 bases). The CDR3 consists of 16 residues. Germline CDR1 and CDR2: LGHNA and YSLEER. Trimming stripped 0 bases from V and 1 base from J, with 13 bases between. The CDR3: CASSQETRVPSYEQYF. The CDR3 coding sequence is TGCGCCAGCAGCCAAGAAACGCGGGTCCCATCCTACGAGCAGTACTTC.

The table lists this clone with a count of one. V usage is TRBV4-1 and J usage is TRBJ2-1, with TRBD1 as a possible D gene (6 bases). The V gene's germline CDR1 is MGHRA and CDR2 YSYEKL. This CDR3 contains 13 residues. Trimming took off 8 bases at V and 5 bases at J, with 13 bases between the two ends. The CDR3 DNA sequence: TGCGCCAGCGGCACCGGGACAAACAATGAGCAGTTCTTC. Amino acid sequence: CASGTGTNNEQFF.

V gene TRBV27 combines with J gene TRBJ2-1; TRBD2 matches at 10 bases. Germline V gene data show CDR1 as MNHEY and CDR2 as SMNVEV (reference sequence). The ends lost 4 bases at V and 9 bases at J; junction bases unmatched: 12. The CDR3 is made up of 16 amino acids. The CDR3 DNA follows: TGTGCCAGCAGTTCGATCCTCGGGACTAGCGTCGGTGAGCAGTTCTTC. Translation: CASSSILGTSVGEQFF.

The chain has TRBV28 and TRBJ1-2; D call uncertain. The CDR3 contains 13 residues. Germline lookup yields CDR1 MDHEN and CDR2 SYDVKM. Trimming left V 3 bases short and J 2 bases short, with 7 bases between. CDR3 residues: CASSFTGNYGYTF. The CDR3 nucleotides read TGTGCCAGCAGTTTCACGGGGAACTATGGCTACACCTTC.

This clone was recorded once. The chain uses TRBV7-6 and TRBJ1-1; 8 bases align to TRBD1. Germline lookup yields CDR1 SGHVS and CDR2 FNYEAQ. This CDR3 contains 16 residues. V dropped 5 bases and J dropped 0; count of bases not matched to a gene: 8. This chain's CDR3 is CASSPRTGFMNTEAFF. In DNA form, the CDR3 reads TGTGCCAGCAGCCCCAGGACAGGGTTTATGAACACTGAAGCTTTCTTT. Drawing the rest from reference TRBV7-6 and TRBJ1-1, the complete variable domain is GAGVSQSPRYKVTKRGQDVALRCDPISGHVSLYWYRQALGQGPEFLTYFNYEAQQDKSGLPNDRFSAERPEGSISTLTIQRTEQRDSAMYRCASSPRTGFMNTEAFFGQGTRLTVV.

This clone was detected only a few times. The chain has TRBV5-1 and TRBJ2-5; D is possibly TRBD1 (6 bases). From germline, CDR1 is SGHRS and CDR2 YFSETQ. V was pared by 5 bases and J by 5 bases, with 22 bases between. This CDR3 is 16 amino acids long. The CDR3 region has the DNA TGCGCCAGCAGAGGGGGTGCGCTCCGCCAAAGGGAGACCCAGTACTTC. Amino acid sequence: CASRGGALRQRETQYF.

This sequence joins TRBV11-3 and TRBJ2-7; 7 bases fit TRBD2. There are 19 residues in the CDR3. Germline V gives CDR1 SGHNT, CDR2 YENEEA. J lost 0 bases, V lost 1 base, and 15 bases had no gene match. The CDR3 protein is CASSLVRGTTSASSYEQYF. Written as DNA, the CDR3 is TGTGCCAGCAGCTTAGTTAGGGGTACCACTAGCGCAAGCTCCTACGAGCAGTACTTC.

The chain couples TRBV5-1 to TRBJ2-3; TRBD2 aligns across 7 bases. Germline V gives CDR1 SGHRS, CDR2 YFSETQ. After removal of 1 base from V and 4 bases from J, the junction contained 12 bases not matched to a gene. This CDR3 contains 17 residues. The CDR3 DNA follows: TGCGCCAGCAGCTTGCCGGTTTCGGGAGGAGGAGCAGATACGCAGTATTTT. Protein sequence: CASSLPVSGGGADTQYF.

The DNA for the CDR3 is TGTGCCAGCAGCCCAATGGGACAGAGCAATTACGAGCAGTACTTC. Translation: CASSPMGQSNYEQYF. The gene calls are TRBV5-4 and TRBJ2-7; 7 bases line up with TRBD1. The germline gives CDR1 SGHNT, CDR2 YYREEE (reference sequence). With V trimmed by 4 bases and J by 4 bases, 11 bases remained unmatched. The CDR3 has 15 amino acids. Variable domain in full (rest from reference TRBV5-4 and TRBJ2-7): ETGVTQSPTHLIKTRGQQVTLRCSSQSGHNTVSWYQQALGQGPQFIFQYYREEENGRGNFPPRFSGLQFPNYSSELNVNALELDDSALYLCASSPMGQSNYEQYFGPGTRLTVT.

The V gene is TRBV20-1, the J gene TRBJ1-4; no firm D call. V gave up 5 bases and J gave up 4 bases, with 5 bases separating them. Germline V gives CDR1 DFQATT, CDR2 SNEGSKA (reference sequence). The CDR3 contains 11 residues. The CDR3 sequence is CSALDNEKLFF. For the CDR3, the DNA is TGCAGTGCTTTAGATAATGAAAAACTGTTTTTT.